This passage covers 17 T cell receptor beta chains from one sample sequenced in a study of T cells in women clearing cervical HPV infection. The data were produced by immunoSEQ multiplex PCR, yet TCRdb's version contains in-frame clones alone and is incomplete. This repertoire comprises about 34,000 clones; its ten largest clones make up roughly 1.5%. The sample comprised blood buffy coat. The receptors were sampled from a woman aged 18-70 years with a cervical HPV16 infection that either progressed to CIN3+ or cleared (not recorded which).

Concerning this clone itself: The read comes to an end 3 residues before the CDR3 does, leaving the germline J gene to fill in the end. V usage is TRBV7-3 and J usage is TRBJ2-1; TRBD2 aligns across 9 bases. The germline gives CDR1 SGHTA, CDR2 FQGTGA. J was trimmed by 5 bases and V by 6 bases; bases with no gene match: 2. The CDR3 covers 13 residues. CDR3 amino acids: CASSRTSDNEQFF. The sequenced CDR3 bases are TGTGCCAGCAGTCGGACTAGCGACAATGAG.

For this clone: Read data end 3 residues before the CDR3 end; the end is taken from the germline J gene. The chain couples TRBV18 to TRBJ2-1, with 11 bases aligning to TRBD2. J lost 7 bases, V lost 6 bases, and 11 bases had no gene match. This CDR3 has 16 residues. CDR1 is KGHSH and CDR2 is LQKENI in the germline V gene. The sequenced part of the CDR3 DNA is TGTGCCAGCTCCCATAGCGGGGGGGCCTCGGGTAATGAG. It codes for CASSHSGGASGNE. The whole CDR3 sequence is CASSHSGGASGNEQFF.

A word on this clone: The sequence runs out 3 residues before the end of the CDR3; the remainder is reconstructed from the germline J gene. This chain connects TRBV2 to TRBJ2-3, with a possible D match to TRBD1 (5 bases). Germline values: CDR1 SNHLY, CDR2 FYNNEI. V lost 7 bases and J 3 bases, leaving 11 bases between the germline ends. This CDR3 is built from 13 residues. The CDR3 loop is CASKVRATDTQYF. CDR3 DNA (partial): TGTGCCAGCAAGGTCAGGGCGACAGATACG. Filled out from reference TRBV2 and TRBJ2-3, the complete variable domain reads EPEVTQTPSHQVTQMGQEVILRCVPISNHLYFYWYRQILGQKVEFLVSFYNNEISEKSEIFDDQFSVERPDGSNFTLKIRSTKLEDSAMYFCASKVRATDTQYFGPGTRLTVL.

About this clone: The read is 3 residues too short to cover the CDR3 end, so that end is filled in from the germline J gene. The V call is TRBV7-2, the J call TRBJ2-5; 7 bases align to TRBD2. Germline CDR1 is SGHTA and CDR2 is FQGNSA. The V and J ends lost 1 base and 5 bases, in that order; junction bases with no gene match: 4. The CDR3 consists of 14 residues. The sequenced part of the CDR3 DNA is TGTGCCAGCAGCTTAGGCGGGAGCTTGGAGACC. Protein product: CASSLGGSLET. Given in full, the CDR3 is CASSLGGSLETQYF. The variable domain in full, with the rest retrieved from reference TRBV7-2 and TRBJ2-5, is GAGVSQSPSNKVTEKGKDVELRCDPISGHTALYWYRQSLGQGLEFLIYFQGNSAPDKSGLPSDRFSAERTGGSVSTLTIQRTQQEDSAVYLCASSLGGSLETQYFGPGTRLLVL.

A note on this clone: The read stops 3 residues short of the end of the CDR3; the missing end is completed from the germline J gene. This sequence joins TRBV30 and TRBJ2-4; D is possibly TRBD2 (6 bases). With 1 base removed from V and 1 base from J, the gap between germline ends came to 14 bases. There are 16 residues in the CDR3. The germline CDR1 and CDR2 sequences are GTSNPN and SVGIG (reference sequence). CDR3 DNA, as far as it was read: TGTGCCTGGAGTGACACCCTGGGGGGTGCCAAAAACATT. It translates to CAWSDTLGGAKNI. The complete CDR3 sequence is CAWSDTLGGAKNIQYF.

As to this clone: The CDR3 end lies 3 residues beyond the end of the read and is filled in from the germline J gene. The chain has TRBV19 and TRBJ2-3, with D tentatively TRBD2 (6 bases). V shed 5 bases and J shed 1 base, with 16 bases lying between them. This CDR3 spans 16 amino acids. From germline, CDR1 is LNHDA and CDR2 SQIVND (reference sequence). The CDR3 here is CASSSLTRRGTDTQYF. CDR3 DNA (partial): TGTGCCAGTAGTTCCCTGACTAGGCGAGGCACAGATACG.

About this clone: The read halts 3 residues ahead of the CDR3 end, with the missing end drawn from the germline J gene. Other nucleotide sequences in the sample specify the same CDR3. The gene calls are TRBV18 and TRBJ1-3; 9 nucleotides line up with TRBD1. The CDR3 spans 16 residues. The germline V gene has CDR1 KGHSH and CDR2 LQKENI. Trimming removed 4 bases from V and 0 bases from J; junction bases left unmatched: 4. The part of the CDR3 DNA that was read is TGTGCCAGCTCACGGGGACAGGGCGGCTCTGGAAACACC. Its translation is CASSRGQGGSGNT. The full CDR3 protein is CASSRGQGGSGNTIYF.

Turning to this clone: The read is 3 residues too short to cover the CDR3 end, so that end is filled in from the germline J gene. The V and J genes are TRBV20-1 and TRBJ2-3; 11 positions match TRBD1. Germline V gene data show CDR1 as DFQATT and CDR2 as SNEGSKA (reference sequence). Trimming took 7 bases from V and 5 from J; bases not matched to a gene: 5. The CDR3 has 13 residues. CDR3 region: CSVGQGAGDTQYF. The sequenced CDR3 bases are TGCAGTGTAGGACAGGGGGCCGGAGATACG.

For this clone: The read falls 3 residues short of the CDR3 end, and the missing part is taken from the germline J gene. The V gene is TRBV2, the J gene TRBJ2-3; D is ambiguous. This CDR3 is 11 amino acids long. Trimming shortened V by 2 bases and J by 6 bases, and 3 bases separated the two germline ends. From germline, CDR1 is SNHLY and CDR2 FYNNEI. The CDR3 bases that were read are TGTGCCAGCAGTGAACAGGATACG. Encoded protein: CASSEQDT. The whole CDR3 sequence is CASSEQDTQYF.

In regard to this clone: The read ends 3 residues shy of where the CDR3 ends; the end is completed using the germline J gene. The V call is TRBV7-9, the J call TRBJ1-5; no clear D gene. Per the germline V gene, CDR1 is SEHNR and CDR2 is FQNEAQ (reference sequence). The CDR3 totals 15 residues. Trimming left V 5 bases short and J 5 bases short, with 16 bases between. Incomplete CDR3 DNA: TGTGCCAGCAGCCACTCGGGGAGAGGCCATCAGCCC. It translates to CASSHSGRGHQP. The entire CDR3 sequence reads CASSHSGRGHQPQHF.

CDR3 bases read: TGTGCCAGCAGCTTATCCGGGACAGAGAATTCACCC. The encoded protein is CASSLSGTENSP. The whole CDR3 sequence is CASSLSGTENSPLHF. The J gene is TRBJ1-6, the V gene TRBV7-3, with TRBD1 identical over 7 bases. The read ends 3 residues early relative to the CDR3; the germline J gene fills the gap. Germline V gives CDR1 SGHTA, CDR2 FQGTGA. This CDR3 region has 15 residues. Trimming cost V 2 bases and J 7 bases; bases outside gene matches: 5.

As concerns this clone: The read ends 3 residues early relative to the CDR3; the germline J gene fills the gap. The V gene is TRBV5-1, the J gene TRBJ2-1, with TRBD2 matching over 10 bases. After removal of 0 bases from V and 6 bases from J, the junction contained 3 bases not matched to a gene. Germline V gives CDR1 SGHRS, CDR2 YFSETQ. CDR3 length: 15 residues. CDR3 sequence reads: CASSLDTSGTNEQFF. Partial CDR3 DNA: TGCGCCAGCAGCTTGGATACTAGCGGGACCAATGAG. The variable domain in full, with the rest retrieved from reference TRBV5-1 and TRBJ2-1, is KAGVTQTPRYLIKTRGQQVTLSCSPISGHRSVSWYQQTPGQGLQFLFEYFSETQRNKGNFPGRFSGRQFSNSRSEMNVSTLELGDSALYLCASSLDTSGTNEQFFGPGTRLTVL.

Comment on this clone: Read data end 3 residues before the CDR3 end; the end is taken from the germline J gene. The chain joins TRBV30 to TRBJ2-1; TRBD2 agrees at 9 bases. The CDR3 length is 16 residues. Germline-derived CDR1 and CDR2 are GTSNPN and SVGIG (reference sequence). V dropped 3 bases and J dropped 6; count of bases not matched to a gene: 12. CDR3 amino acids: CAWSHPGGRASNEQFF. CDR3 bases read: TGTGCCTGGAGCCATCCGGGCGGGAGGGCAAGCAATGAG.

Regarding this clone: The CDR3 end lies 3 residues beyond the end of the read and is filled in from the germline J gene. This rearrangement joins TRBV19 to TRBJ2-5; D call uncertain. The CDR3 runs 13 residues. Germline CDR1 LNHDA, CDR2 SQIVND (reference sequence). V lost 3 bases, J lost 1 base, and 6 bases lay in between. The CDR3 region is CASSIGVQETQYF. The DNA read from the CDR3 is TGTGCCAGTAGTATCGGTGTCCAAGAGACC.

Points on this clone: The read stops 3 residues short of the end of the CDR3; the missing end is completed from the germline J gene. The chain employs TRBV6-2 or TRBV6-3 and TRBJ2-1; D ambiguous. CDR1 MNHEY and CDR2 SVGEGT come from the germline V gene. Between the trimmed V and J ends, which lost 2 bases and 6 bases, there was a span of 8 bases. The CDR3 consists of 13 residues. CDR3 DNA, as far as it was read: TGTGCCAGCAGTTACCCTCCGGGCAATGAG. Its protein is CASSYPPGNE. From start to end, the CDR3 is CASSYPPGNEQFF.

Concerning this clone: The sequence runs out 3 residues before the end of the CDR3; the remainder is reconstructed from the germline J gene. The chain joins TRBV18 to TRBJ1-2; 8 bases fit TRBD1. V lost 1 base, J lost 4 bases, and 2 bases stayed unmatched. Looked up from germline, CDR1 is KGHSH and CDR2 is LQKENI. This CDR3 comprises 14 residues. This chain's CDR3 is CASSPLTGAYGYTF. Incomplete CDR3 DNA: TGTGCCAGCTCACCACTGACAGGGGCCTATGGC.

On this clone: With the read ending 3 residues before the CDR3 end, the germline J gene is used to fill in that end. The chain couples TRBV6-2 or TRBV6-3 to TRBJ2-2; 7 bases match TRBD2. CDR3 size: 14 residues. V shed 2 bases, J shed 6 bases, and the junction held 3 bases outside the gene matches. Germline values: CDR1 MNHEY, CDR2 SVGEGT. The CDR3 sequence: CASSYTSAPGELFF. The CDR3 DNA, read in part, is TGTGCCAGCAGTTACACTAGCGCACCCGGGGAG.